The sequence of this T cell receptor (beta chain) was determined in a study of T-cell memory formation after mild COVID-19. Overall study results and limits: Cross-reactive memory appears to have joined, as suggested by some responding clones showing up in pre-infection memory. A second wave expanding day 15 to 37 was CD4+-biased; contracting clones were balanced.

Worth noting for this clonotype: The antigen is undetermined.

Trimming removed 2 bases at V and 3 bases at J, with 8 bases between. The germline CDR1 and CDR2 sequences are MNHEY and SVGEGT. There are 13 residues in the CDR3. Constant-segment primers and 5'RACE yielded cDNA libraries for TCR alpha and TCR beta, each carrying sample barcodes and UMIs. One entry per CDR3 protein, called by TCRdb with MiXCR from the 5' RACE reads. This sample yields roughly 410,000 distinct CDR3 sequences, of which 20% to 25% are seen a single time; around 8.1% belongs to the top ten. The sample was PBMCs or a T cell subset sorted from them (not recorded which). The source is an adult woman who had mild COVID-19 (a few samples of this study predate the infection). Cell type and time point are not known. This sequence joins TRBV6-2 or TRBV6-3 and TRBJ2-7; D unresolved. CDR3: CASSYPNLYEQYF. The DNA of the CDR3 is TGTGCCAGCAGTTACCCTAACCTCTACGAGCAGTACTTC.